The T cell receptor (beta chain) under discussion was sequenced for a study of blood T cell repertoires in COVID-19. Overall study context: From T cells, B-cell-depleted T cells, or PBMCs came the material, which was cDNA or gDNA.

Per the germline V gene, CDR1 is LGHNA and CDR2 is YSLEER. CDR3 length equals 18 residues. The V end was cut by 0 bases, the J end by 2 bases, with 14 bases between. In the study's own analysis: Quantification of nucleated cells was approximated via reference gene primer amplification. The protocol was immunoSEQ multiplex PCR, while the TCRdb copy is restricted to in-frame clones and leaves out a portion. That table supplies the V and J calls and clone size; D and trimming were determined from the DNA. The table has 35,000 to 55,000 clones, about nine tenths seen once. The source is a human donor in a cohort sampled during active COVID-19. The sample comprised peripheral blood. The chain links TRBV4-3 to TRBJ2-6, with a weak D call TRBD1 (5 bases). CDR3 sequence: CASSQDRGIGAGANVLTF. The CDR3 nucleotides read TGCGCCAGCAGCCAAGATAGGGGAATAGGGGCTGGGGCCAACGTCCTGACTTTC.